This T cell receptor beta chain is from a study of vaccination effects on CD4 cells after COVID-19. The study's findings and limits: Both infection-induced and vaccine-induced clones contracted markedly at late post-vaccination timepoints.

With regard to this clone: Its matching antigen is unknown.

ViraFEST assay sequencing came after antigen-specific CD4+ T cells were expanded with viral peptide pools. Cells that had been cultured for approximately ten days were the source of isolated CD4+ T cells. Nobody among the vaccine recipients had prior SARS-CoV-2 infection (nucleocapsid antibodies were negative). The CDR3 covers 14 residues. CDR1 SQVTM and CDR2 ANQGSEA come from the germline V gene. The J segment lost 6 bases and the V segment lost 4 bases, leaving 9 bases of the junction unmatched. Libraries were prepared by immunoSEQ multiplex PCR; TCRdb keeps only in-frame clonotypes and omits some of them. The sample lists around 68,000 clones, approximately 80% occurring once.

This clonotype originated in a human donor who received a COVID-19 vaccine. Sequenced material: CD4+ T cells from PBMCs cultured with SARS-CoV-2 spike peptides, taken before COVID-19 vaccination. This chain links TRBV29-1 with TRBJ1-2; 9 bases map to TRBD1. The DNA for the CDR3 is TGCAGCGTTGTCCTCCGGGACAGGGTACATGGCTACACCTTC. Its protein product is CSVVLRDRVHGYTF.